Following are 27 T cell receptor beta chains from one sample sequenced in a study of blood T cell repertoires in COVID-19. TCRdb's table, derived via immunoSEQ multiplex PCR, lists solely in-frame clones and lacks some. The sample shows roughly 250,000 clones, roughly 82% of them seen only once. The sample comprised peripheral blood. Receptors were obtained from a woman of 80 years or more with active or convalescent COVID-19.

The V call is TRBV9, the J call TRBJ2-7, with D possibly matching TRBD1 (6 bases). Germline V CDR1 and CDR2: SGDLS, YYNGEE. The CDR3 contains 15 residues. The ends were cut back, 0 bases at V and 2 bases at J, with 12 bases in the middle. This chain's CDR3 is CASSVAGTPTYEQYF. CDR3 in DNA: TGTGCCAGCAGCGTAGCCGGGACACCGACCTACGAGCAGTACTTC.

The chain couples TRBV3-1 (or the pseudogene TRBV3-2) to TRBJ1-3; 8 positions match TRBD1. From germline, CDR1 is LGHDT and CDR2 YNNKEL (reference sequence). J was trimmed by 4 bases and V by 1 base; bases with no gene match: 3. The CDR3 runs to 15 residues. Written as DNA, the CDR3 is TGTGCCAGCAGCCAAGGGACAGGGCTCGGAAACACCATATATTTT. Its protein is CASSQGTGLGNTIYF.

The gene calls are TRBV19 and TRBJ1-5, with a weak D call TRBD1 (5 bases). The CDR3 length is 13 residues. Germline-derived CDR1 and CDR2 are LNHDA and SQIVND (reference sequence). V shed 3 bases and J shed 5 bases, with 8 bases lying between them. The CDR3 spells CASSIAGYQPQHF. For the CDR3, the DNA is TGTGCCAGTAGTATTGCAGGGTATCAGCCCCAGCATTTT.

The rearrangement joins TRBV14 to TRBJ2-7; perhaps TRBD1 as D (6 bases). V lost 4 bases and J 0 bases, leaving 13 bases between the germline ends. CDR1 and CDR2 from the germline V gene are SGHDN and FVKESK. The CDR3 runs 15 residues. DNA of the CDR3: TGTGCCAGCAGCCCAATACCGACAGGCTCCTACGAGCAGTACTTC. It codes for CASSPIPTGSYEQYF.

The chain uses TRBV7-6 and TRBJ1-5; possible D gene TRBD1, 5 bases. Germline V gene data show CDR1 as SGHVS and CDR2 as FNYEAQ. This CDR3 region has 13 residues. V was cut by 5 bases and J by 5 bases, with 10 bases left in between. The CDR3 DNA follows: TGTGCCAGCAGCGGGAAACAGGATCAGCCCCAGCATTTT. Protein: CASSGKQDQPQHF.

CDR3 protein: CASSRGLRDTEAFF. The CDR3 DNA sequence: TGCGCCAGCAGTCGGGGTCTAAGGGACACTGAAGCTTTCTTT. This chain joins TRBV10-2 and TRBJ1-1; no clear D gene. Trimming pared 5 bases from V and 3 bases from J, leaving 13 bases between. CDR3 length: 14 amino acids. The germline V gene has CDR1 WSHSY and CDR2 SAAADI.

As DNA, the CDR3 is TGTGCCAGCAGCTTAGATTTGGGGACAGGGGACGAAAAACTGTTTTTT. Translating gives CASSLDLGTGDEKLFF. This chain uses TRBV11-2 with TRBJ1-4, with TRBD1 matching over 10 bases. V shed 0 bases, J shed 8 bases, and the junction held 6 bases outside the gene matches. From germline, CDR1 is SGHAT and CDR2 FQNNGV. The CDR3 is 16 amino acids.

CDR3 sequence reads: CASSFLAGADEKLFF. The CDR3 coding sequence is TGCGCCAGCAGCTTCCTTGCGGGGGCGGATGAAAAACTGTTTTTT. This chain uses TRBV5-1 with TRBJ1-4; tentatively, D is TRBD1 (6 bases). The V and J ends lost 2 bases and 6 bases respectively, with 14 bases between them. The CDR3 contains 15 residues. Germline loops: CDR1 SGHRS, CDR2 YFSETQ.

The CDR3 DNA follows: TGTGCCAGCAGCCATAGCGGGAGGGCCCGGAGTACGCAGTATTTT. Amino acid sequence: CASSHSGRARSTQYF. This rearrangement joins TRBV3-1 (or the pseudogene TRBV3-2) to TRBJ2-3; 11 bases are a match to TRBD2. The CDR3 spans 15 residues. With V trimmed by 3 bases and J by 8 bases, 7 bases remained unmatched. Germline assignment: CDR1 LGHDT and CDR2 YNNKEL (reference sequence).

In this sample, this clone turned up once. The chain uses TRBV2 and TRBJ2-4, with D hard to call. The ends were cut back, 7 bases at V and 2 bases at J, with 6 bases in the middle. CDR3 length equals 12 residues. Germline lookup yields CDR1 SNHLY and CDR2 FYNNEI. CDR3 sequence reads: CASISPKNIQYF. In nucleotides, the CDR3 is TGTGCCAGCATAAGCCCCAAAAACATTCAGTACTTC.

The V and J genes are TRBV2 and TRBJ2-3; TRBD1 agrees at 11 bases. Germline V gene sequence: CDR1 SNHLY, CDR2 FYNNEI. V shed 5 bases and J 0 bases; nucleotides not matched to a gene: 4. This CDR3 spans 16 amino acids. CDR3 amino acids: CASSRDRGSSTDTQYF. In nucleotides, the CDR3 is TGTGCCAGCAGTCGGGACAGGGGGTCTAGCACAGATACGCAGTATTTT.

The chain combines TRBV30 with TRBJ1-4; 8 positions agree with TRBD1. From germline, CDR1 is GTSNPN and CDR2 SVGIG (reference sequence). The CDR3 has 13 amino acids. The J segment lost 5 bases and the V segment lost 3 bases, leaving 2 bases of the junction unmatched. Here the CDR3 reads CAWSRTGNEKLFF. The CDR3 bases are TGTGCCTGGAGCCGGACAGGGAATGAAAAACTGTTTTTT.

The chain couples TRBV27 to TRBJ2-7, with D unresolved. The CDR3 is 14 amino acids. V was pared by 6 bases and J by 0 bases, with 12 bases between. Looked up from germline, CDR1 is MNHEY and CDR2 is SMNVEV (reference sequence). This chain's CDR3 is CASRPDTYSYEQYF. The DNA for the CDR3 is TGTGCCAGCAGACCCGACACATACTCCTACGAGCAGTACTTC.

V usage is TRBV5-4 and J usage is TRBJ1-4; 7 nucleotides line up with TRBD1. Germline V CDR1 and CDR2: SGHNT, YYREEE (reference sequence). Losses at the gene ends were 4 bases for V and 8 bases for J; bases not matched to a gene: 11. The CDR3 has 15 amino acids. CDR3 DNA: TGTGCCAGCAGCCCCGGACCGCAGGGGGGAGAAAAACTGTTTTTT. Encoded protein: CASSPGPQGGEKLFF. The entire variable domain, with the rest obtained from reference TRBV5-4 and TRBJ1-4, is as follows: ETGVTQSPTHLIKTRGQQVTLRCSSQSGHNTVSWYQQALGQGPQFIFQYYREEENGRGNFPPRFSGLQFPNYSSELNVNALELDDSALYLCASSPGPQGGEKLFFGSGTQLSVL.

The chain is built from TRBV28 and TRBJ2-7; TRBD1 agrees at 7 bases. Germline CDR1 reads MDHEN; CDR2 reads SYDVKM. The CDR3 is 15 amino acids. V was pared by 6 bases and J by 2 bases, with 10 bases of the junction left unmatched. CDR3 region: CASRATGRSTYEQYF. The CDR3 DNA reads TGTGCCAGCAGGGCGACAGGGAGAAGCACCTACGAGCAGTACTTC.

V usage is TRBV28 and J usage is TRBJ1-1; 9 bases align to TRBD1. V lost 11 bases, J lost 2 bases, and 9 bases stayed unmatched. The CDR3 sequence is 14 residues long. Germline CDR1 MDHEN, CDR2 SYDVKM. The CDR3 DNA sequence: TGTGCCGCCGGTCTGGGACAGGGAAACACTGAAGCTTTCTTT. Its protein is CAAGLGQGNTEAFF.

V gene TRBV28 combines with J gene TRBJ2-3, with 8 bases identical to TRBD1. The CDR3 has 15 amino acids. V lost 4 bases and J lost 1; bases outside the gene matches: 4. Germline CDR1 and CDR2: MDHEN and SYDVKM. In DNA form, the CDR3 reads TGTGCCAGCAGTTCGACAGGGGTTGGCACAGATACGCAGTATTTT. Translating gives CASSSTGVGTDTQYF. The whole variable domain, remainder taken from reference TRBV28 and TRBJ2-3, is DVKVTQSSRYLVKRTGEKVFLECVQDMDHENMFWYRQDPGLGLRLIYFSYDVKMKEKGDIPEGYSVSREKKERFSLILESASTNQTSMYLCASSSTGVGTDTQYFGPGTRLTVL.

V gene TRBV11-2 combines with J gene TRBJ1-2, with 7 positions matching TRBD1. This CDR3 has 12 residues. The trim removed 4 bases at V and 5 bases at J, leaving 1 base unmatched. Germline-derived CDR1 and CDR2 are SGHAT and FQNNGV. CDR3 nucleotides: TGTGCCAGCAGCTCAGGGGGATATGGCTACACCTTC. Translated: CASSSGGYGYTF.

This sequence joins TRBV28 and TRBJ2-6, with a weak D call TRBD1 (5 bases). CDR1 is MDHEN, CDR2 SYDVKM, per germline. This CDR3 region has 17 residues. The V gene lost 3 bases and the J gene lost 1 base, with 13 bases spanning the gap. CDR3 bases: TGTGCCAGCAGTTTCAGGGCCCCACCTTCTGGGGCCAACGTCCTGACTTTC. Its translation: CASSFRAPPSGANVLTF.

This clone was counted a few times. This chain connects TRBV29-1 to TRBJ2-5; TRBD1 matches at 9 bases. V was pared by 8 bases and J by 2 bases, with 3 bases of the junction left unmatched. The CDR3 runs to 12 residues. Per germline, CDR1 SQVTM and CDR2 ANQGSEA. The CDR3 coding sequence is TGCAGCACCGGACAGGGGCAAGAGACCCAGTACTTC. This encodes CSTGQGQETQYF. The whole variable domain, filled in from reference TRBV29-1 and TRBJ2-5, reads SAVISQKPSRDICQRGTSLTIQCQVDSQVTMMFWYRQQPGQSLTLIATANQGSEATYESGFVIDKFPISRPNLTFSTLTVSNMSPEDSSIYLCSTGQGQETQYFGPGTRLLVL.

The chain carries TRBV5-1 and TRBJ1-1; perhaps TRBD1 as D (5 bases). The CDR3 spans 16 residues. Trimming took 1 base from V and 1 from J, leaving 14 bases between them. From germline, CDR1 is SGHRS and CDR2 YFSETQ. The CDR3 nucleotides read TGCGCCAGCAGCTTGTCTACTTCGGGGGGGAACACTGAAGCTTTCTTT. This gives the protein CASSLSTSGGNTEAFF.

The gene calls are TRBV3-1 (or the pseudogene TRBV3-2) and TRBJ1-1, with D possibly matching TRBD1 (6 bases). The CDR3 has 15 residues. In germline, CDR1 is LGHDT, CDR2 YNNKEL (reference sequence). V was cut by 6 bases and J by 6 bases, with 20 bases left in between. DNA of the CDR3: TGTGCCAGCAGTTCCTATTTACAGGGTCAGGCTGAAGCTTTCTTT. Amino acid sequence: CASSSYLQGQAEAFF.

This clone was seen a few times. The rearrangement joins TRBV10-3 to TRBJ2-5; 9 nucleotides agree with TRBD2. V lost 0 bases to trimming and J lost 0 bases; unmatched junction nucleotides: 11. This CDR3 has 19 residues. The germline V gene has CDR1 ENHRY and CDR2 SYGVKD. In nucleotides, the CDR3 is TGTGCCATCAGTGAGTCGATGGCTAGGAGCGGGAGGAACCAAGAGACCCAGTACTTC. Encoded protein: CAISESMARSGRNQETQYF.

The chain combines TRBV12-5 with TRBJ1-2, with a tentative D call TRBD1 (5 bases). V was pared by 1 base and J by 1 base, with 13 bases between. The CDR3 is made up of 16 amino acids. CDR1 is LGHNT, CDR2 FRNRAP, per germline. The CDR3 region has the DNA TGTGCTAGTGGTTTGGCGGGGGTAGGATTTAACTATGGCTACACCTTC. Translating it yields CASGLAGVGFNYGYTF. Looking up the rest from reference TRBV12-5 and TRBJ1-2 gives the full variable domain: DARVTQTPRHKVTEMGQEVTMRCQPILGHNTVFWYRQTMMQGLELLAYFRNRAPLDDSGMPKDRFSAEMPDATLATLKIQPSEPRDSAVYFCASGLAGVGFNYGYTFGSGTRLTVV.

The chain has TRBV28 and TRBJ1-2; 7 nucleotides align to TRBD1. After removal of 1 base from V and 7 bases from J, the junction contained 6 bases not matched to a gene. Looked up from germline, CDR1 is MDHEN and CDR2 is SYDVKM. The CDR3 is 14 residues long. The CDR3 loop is CASSLSPRGAGYTF. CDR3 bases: TGTGCCAGCAGTTTATCCCCCAGGGGGGCTGGCTACACCTTC.

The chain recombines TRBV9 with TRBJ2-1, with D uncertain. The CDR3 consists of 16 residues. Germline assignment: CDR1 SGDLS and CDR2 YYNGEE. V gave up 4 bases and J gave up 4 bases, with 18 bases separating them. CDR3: CASSPSAGLRYNEQFF. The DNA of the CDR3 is TGTGCCAGCAGCCCCTCGGCTGGGCTAAGGTACAATGAGCAGTTCTTC.

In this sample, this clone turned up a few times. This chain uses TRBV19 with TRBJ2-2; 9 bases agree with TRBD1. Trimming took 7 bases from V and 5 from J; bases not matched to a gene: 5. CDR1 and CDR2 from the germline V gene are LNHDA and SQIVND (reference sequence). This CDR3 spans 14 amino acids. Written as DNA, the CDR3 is TGTGCCAGTACCGGGACAGGGAGGACCGGGGAGCTGTTTTTT. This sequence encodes CASTGTGRTGELFF.